This is a list of T cell receptor beta chains from one sample in a study of regulatory T cells. The repertoire was sequenced with immunoSEQ multiplex PCR; TCRdb's copy has only in-frame clones and lacks some. The sample records about 29,000 clones, roughly 92% being singletons. Source material: conventional CD4+ T cells sorted from blood. These receptor sequences come from a person aged 18-35 years with CD3G deficiency. The CDR3 runs from the conserved cysteine through the conserved F or W.

j_gene: TRBJ2-2
v_gene: TRBV6-1
CDR3aa: CASREIDRPANTGELFF

j_gene: TRBJ1-5
v_gene: TRBV15
CDR3aa: CATSRDRVGSRASHF

j_gene: TRBJ1-2
v_gene: TRBV7-9
CDR3aa: CASRPRQGRENYGYTF

j_gene: TRBJ1-1
v_gene: TRBV7-8
CDR3aa: CASSLQVKGTEAFF

j_gene: TRBJ2-4
v_gene: TRBV28
CDR3aa: CASSIQGGNIQYF

j_gene: TRBJ2-7
v_gene: TRBV28
CDR3aa: CASSFVSGEQYF

j_gene: TRBJ1-2
v_gene: TRBV4-1
CDR3aa: CASSQRLRDGTYGYTF

j_gene: TRBJ2-2
v_gene: TRBV7-9
CDR3aa: CASSSRGRGRRNTGELFF

j_gene: TRBJ2-1
v_gene: TRBV7-2
CDR3aa: CASSSQLAGLASYNEQFF

j_gene: TRBJ2-1
v_gene: TRBV6-1
CDR3aa: CASSEAGWESSNEQFF

j_gene: TRBJ2-5
v_gene: TRBV7-8
CDR3aa: CASSLGRGPQETQYF

j_gene: TRBJ1-2
v_gene: TRBV5-1
CDR3aa: CASSLGQNYGYTF

j_gene: TRBJ1-1
v_gene: TRBV19
CDR3aa: CASSRTGTGSSEAFF

j_gene: TRBJ2-5
v_gene: TRBV13
CDR3aa: CASSLVGGAKETQYF

j_gene: TRBJ2-1
v_gene: TRBV19
CDR3aa: CASSPFRKGGVSHEQFF

j_gene: TRBJ1-4
v_gene: TRBV28
CDR3aa: CASSGTVANEKLFF

j_gene: TRBJ1-2
v_gene: TRBV6-5
CDR3aa: CASSYWDLSGYTF

j_gene: TRBJ2-5
v_gene: TRBV5-1
CDR3aa: CASSAGRVAGQETQYF

j_gene: TRBJ1-5
v_gene: TRBV6-1
CDR3aa: CASSEARRGSGNQPQHF

j_gene: TRBJ2-3
v_gene: TRBV28
CDR3aa: CASSAGTDTQYF

j_gene: TRBJ2-2
v_gene: TRBV11-2
CDR3aa: CASSFERMNTGELFF

j_gene: TRBJ1-4
v_gene: TRBV5-1
CDR3aa: CASSSGTTNEKLFF

j_gene: TRBJ2-5
v_gene: TRBV28
CDR3aa: CASSLGGDRGETQYF

j_gene: TRBJ2-2
v_gene: TRBV7-9
CDR3aa: CASSRSSGTGELFF

j_gene: TRBJ2-5
v_gene: TRBV7-2
CDR3aa: CASSSPGLAGGPDRAQYF

j_gene: TRBJ2-7
v_gene: TRBV28
CDR3aa: CANSLWGQGSSEQYF

j_gene: TRBJ2-7
v_gene: TRBV5-1
CDR3aa: CASSRDRNYYEQYF

j_gene: TRBJ2-3
v_gene: TRBV7-3
CDR3aa: CASSLTSAGTQYF

j_gene: TRBJ2-7
v_gene: TRBV6-6
CDR3aa: CASGRVPAGYEQYF

j_gene: TRBJ2-5
v_gene: TRBV28
CDR3aa: CASSSTSRETQYF

j_gene: TRBJ1-6
v_gene: TRBV2
CDR3aa: CASSRHSGSSSYNSPLHF

j_gene: TRBJ2-1
v_gene: TRBV2
CDR3aa: CASSGEGTIYNEQFF

j_gene: TRBJ2-3
v_gene: TRBV25-1
CDR3aa: CASSEGTRTDTQYF

j_gene: TRBJ2-3
v_gene: TRBV5-1
CDR3aa: CASSLGTSGVDTQYF

j_gene: TRBJ1-5
v_gene: TRBV10-3
CDR3aa: CAISESRGDNQPQHF

j_gene: TRBJ2-7
v_gene: TRBV6-1
CDR3aa: CASRSTSSEQYF

j_gene: .
v_gene: TRBV6-4
CDR3aa: CASSDRPGQGLYEQYF

j_gene: TRBJ2-3
v_gene: TRBV5-1
CDR3aa: CASRLVVRTSGVGTDTQYF

j_gene: TRBJ2-4
v_gene: TRBV5-1
CDR3aa: CASSLEPGTKNIQYF

j_gene: TRBJ1-2
v_gene: TRBV18
CDR3aa: CASSATYIGANYGYTF

j_gene: TRBJ2-3
v_gene: TRBV5-1
CDR3aa: CASSRGQGRGTDTQYF

j_gene: TRBJ2-6
v_gene: TRBV5-6
CDR3aa: CASSPMGGFTSGANVLTF

j_gene: TRBJ2-7
v_gene: TRBV28
CDR3aa: CASSLQGAYEQYF

j_gene: TRBJ2-1
v_gene: TRBV11-2
CDR3aa: CASSRTSGYNGEQFF

j_gene: TRBJ1-6
v_gene: TRBV15
CDR3aa: CATSSFTGGLINSPLHF

j_gene: TRBJ1-4
v_gene: TRBV20-1
CDR3aa: CSASRGEKLFF

j_gene: TRBJ2-7
v_gene: TRBV6-1
CDR3aa: CASGRAGSYEQYF

j_gene: TRBJ1-5
v_gene: TRBV10-2
CDR3aa: CASSEATGQPQHF

j_gene: TRBJ1-4
v_gene: TRBV7-9
CDR3aa: CASSSGTVQEKLFF

j_gene: TRBJ2-5
v_gene: TRBV5-1
CDR3aa: CASSRAAGMEETQYF

j_gene: TRBJ2-4
v_gene: TRBV7-2
CDR3aa: CASSLVGGGLAKNIQYF

j_gene: TRBJ2-3
v_gene: TRBV5-1
CDR3aa: CASRSGGSDTQYF

j_gene: TRBJ2-7
v_gene: TRBV5-1
CDR3aa: CASSLVGTSTDPQYF